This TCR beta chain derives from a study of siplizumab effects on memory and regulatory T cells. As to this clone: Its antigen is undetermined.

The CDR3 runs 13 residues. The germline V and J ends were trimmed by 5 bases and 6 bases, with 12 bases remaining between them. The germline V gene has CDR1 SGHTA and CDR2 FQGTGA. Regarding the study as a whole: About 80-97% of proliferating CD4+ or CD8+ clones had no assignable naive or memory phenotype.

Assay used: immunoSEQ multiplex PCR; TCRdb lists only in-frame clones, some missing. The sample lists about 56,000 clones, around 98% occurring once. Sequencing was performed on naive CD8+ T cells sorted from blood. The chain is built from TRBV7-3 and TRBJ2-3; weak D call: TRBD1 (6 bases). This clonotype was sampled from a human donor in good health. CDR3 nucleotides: TGTGCCAGCAGCCTGACAGGAGGTGATACGCAGTATTTT. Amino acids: CASSLTGGDTQYF.